The clone carrying this T cell receptor (beta chain) was seen ten or more times. TCRdb used MiXCR to reprocess the 5' RACE reads, holding one entry per CDR3 protein. The top ten hold more than 5% of the sample, which has about 240,000 distinct CDR3 sequences, around 7.6% seen once. This sample was included in a study of identical twins. The CDR3 is made up of 14 amino acids. Germline values: CDR1 DFQATT, CDR2 SNEGSKA (reference sequence). Trimming took 1 base from V and 2 from J, leaving 11 bases between them. The data also belong to a second study, concerning yellow fever vaccine responses in identical twins.

The clonotype was recovered from a woman aged 18 to 35 in good health. The chain joins TRBV20-1 to TRBJ2-5; D assignment may be TRBD1 or TRBD2 (6 bases each). Sequencing was carried out using CD8+ T cells sorted from blood. CDR3 sequence reads: CSARGGAIQETQYF. In DNA form, the CDR3 reads TGCAGTGCTAGAGGGGGGGCCATTCAAGAGACCCAGTACTTC.